A selection of T cell receptor beta chains follows, all from one sample in a study of blood T cell repertoires in COVID-19. Here immunoSEQ multiplex PCR was the method, and the copy in TCRdb shows in-frame clones only, minus some. The table includes around 310,000 clones, roughly 91% detected once. Sequenced input: PBMCs or T cells enriched from blood (not recorded which). All receptors derive from a young woman who had recovered from COVID-19. CDR3s include the opening cysteine and the closing phenylalanine or tryptophan. The D gene is left open where the match is weak. Some rows mark clone size as missing; the rest say once, few, many or name a class of expanded clone.

size,D,V,J,CDR3,DNA
NA,NA,TRBV7-2,TRBJ2-1,CASSDSGYNEQFF,TGTGCCAGCAGTGACAGCGGGTACAATGAGCAGTTCTTC
NA,TRBD2,TRBV29-1,TRBJ2-7,CSVVAGSSYEQYF,TGCAGCGTTGTAGCGGGGAGCTCCTACGAGCAGTACTTC
NA,TRBD2,TRBV11-2,TRBJ2-1,CASSLAAGGVNEQFF,TGTGCCAGCAGCTTAGCGGCGGGAGGTGTCAATGAGCAGTTCTTC
NA,NA,TRBV3-1/TRBV3-2,TRBJ2-3,CASSQDGGSTDTQYF,TGTGCCAGCAGCCAAGATGGAGGGAGCACAGATACGCAGTATTTT
NA,NA,TRBV6-6,TRBJ2-7,CASSYYLGGEQYF,TGTGCCAGCAGTTACTATTTAGGAGGGGAGCAGTACTTC
NA,NA,TRBV15,TRBJ2-1,CATSSHIGTYNEQFF,TGTGCCACCAGCAGTCATATCGGGACCTACAATGAGCAGTTCTTC
NA,NA,TRBV7-9,TRBJ1-2,CASSLGELQGYGYTF,TGTGCCAGCAGCTTAGGGGAATTACAGGGCTATGGCTACACCTTC
NA,TRBD1,TRBV7-2,TRBJ1-2,CASSWSGQANYGYTF,TGTGCCAGCAGCTGGAGCGGACAGGCGAACTATGGCTACACCTTC
NA,TRBD1,TRBV5-4,TRBJ1-4,CASSERTQGADEKLFF,TGTGCCAGCAGCGAGAGGACACAGGGGGCAGATGAAAAACTGTTTTTT
NA,TRBD1,TRBV7-2,TRBJ1-5,CASSLAYTGGQPQHF,TGTGCCAGCAGCTTAGCGTACACAGGGGGTCAGCCCCAGCATTTT
NA,TRBD1,TRBV6-5,TRBJ1-4,CASSRTGSNEKLFF,TGTGCCAGCTCAAGGACAGGGAGTAATGAAAAACTGTTTTTT
few,NA,TRBV18,TRBJ1-4,CASSPYPETNEKLFF,TGTGCCAGCTCACCATATCCAGAAACTAATGAAAAACTGTTTTTT
few,NA,TRBV5-8,TRBJ1-3,CASSLDSYRNTIYF,TGTGCCAGCAGCCTAGACAGCTACCGAAACACCATATATTTT
NA,NA,TRBV18,TRBJ1-3,CASSPLGGVENTIYF,TGTGCCAGCTCTCCCCTAGGGGGAGTTGAAAACACCATATATTTT
once,NA,TRBV3-1/TRBV3-2,TRBJ1-1,CASSQTRLNTEAFF,TGTGCCAGCAGCCAGACCAGGTTGAACACTGAAGCTTTCTTT
NA,NA,TRBV28,TRBJ1-2,CASSFSGDSNYGYTF,TGTGCCAGCAGTTTTTCGGGAGACTCTAACTATGGCTACACCTTC
NA,TRBD1,TRBV10-3,TRBJ2-1,CATNPGQVVDEQFF,TGTGCCACGAACCCGGGACAGGTAGTCGATGAGCAGTTCTTC
NA,TRBD1,TRBV5-1,TRBJ2-3,CASSSQGAEDTQYF,TGCGCCAGCAGCTCCCAGGGGGCGGAAGATACGCAGTATTTT
NA,NA,TRBV20-1,TRBJ1-6,CSARENRELHF,TGCAGTGCTAGAGAGAACCGAGAACTCCACTTT
NA,NA,TRBV2,TRBJ1-2,CDGRGESNYGYTF,TGTGACGGGCGGGGGGAAAGTAACTATGGCTACACCTTC
NA,NA,TRBV9,TRBJ2-3,CASTRTTLTDTQYF,TGTGCCAGCACCCGGACTACCCTCACAGATACGCAGTATTTT
NA,TRBD2,TRBV4-3,TRBJ2-7,CASSPSRTRTYEQYF,TGCGCCAGCAGCCCCTCCCGGACTAGAACCTACGAGCAGTACTTC